What follows is one TCR beta chain and its context. This clone was recorded only once. Its antigen remains undetermined. There are no base qualities to consult, and no much larger clone falls within one base. Genomic DNA was extracted with the Qiagen DNeasy kit from unsorted PBMCs and from negatively selected CD4+ and CD8+ fractions. TCR beta CDR3 regions were subjected to amplification by immunoSEQ multiplex PCR with primers that anneal to V and J segments. Amplification bias was minimized using a synthetic immune receptor repertoire, and residual bias was removed computationally after sequencing. As for the original processing: Custom Python scripts were used to quantify repertoire diversity as the Shannon entropy index. Unsorted, CD4+ and CD8+ repertoires were analyzed separately, except in combined analyses where CD4+ and CD8+ sequences were merged in silico. TCRdb took over this immuneACCESS table, retaining in-frame rearrangements with V and J assigned. Such tables are incomplete; in checked studies, under half of the missing clones stem from an unresolved V gene, and the remainder is unexplained. The V and J calls and clone size were taken over from that table, and D and trimming were inferred from the DNA. This sample is represented by about 23,000 clones; approximately 89% of them were singletons. The ten top clones hold about 0.24% of the sample.

The CDR3 sequence holds 11 residues, the cysteine and phenylalanine included. Only the CDR3 DNA stays, 33 bases, in frame from base 1. CDR1 and CDR2, per the germline V gene, are SQVTM and ANQGSEA. The trim is 7 bases for V and 8 bases for J, with a gap of 12 bases between the germline ends. The data were taken from a study of PD-1 blockade in classical Hodgkin lymphoma (dated by TCRdb to 2018 to 2021). For the wider study: The study used CyTOF and TCR beta sequencing to define a peripheral blood immune signature of response to PD-1 blockade in classical Hodgkin lymphoma.

Sample time point, as interpreted from the label and publication: newly diagnosed, previously untreated cHL patient sample. CD4+ T cells were purified from thawed PBMCs by magnetic negative selection with a Miltenyi CD4+ T cell isolation kit. As a comparison group for the relapsed/refractory trial patients, PBMCs were sequenced from patients with newly diagnosed, previously untreated classical Hodgkin lymphoma. Peripheral blood was collected in 8 mL Vacutainer Cell Preparation Tubes, from which PBMCs were isolated by centrifugation and then cryopreserved. Purified CD4+ and CD8+ fractions were prepared only for cases with an additional available PBMC sample. On LS columns in a quadroMACS separator, the magnetically labelled cells were depleted, and the flow-through was collected as the purified fraction. Broad study findings and their caveats: The study was limited to a single clinical trial cohort, and causes of repertoire differences, possibly disease activity or prior therapy, remained undefined. Baseline TCR diversity was reported to be lower in newly diagnosed patients than in healthy donors, and even lower in relapsed/refractory patients.

The receptor chain draws on TRBV29-1 and TRBJ2-1, with no confident D gene call. The specimen was CD4+ T cells from blood. The TCR was taken from a human donor with classical Hodgkin lymphoma. The CDR3 region has the sequence CSGIFGDEQFF. The sequence in DNA is TGCAGCGGCATATTCGGTGATGAGCAGTTCTTC.